Described below is a single T cell receptor beta chain sequence and its context. MiXCR was run by TCRdb on the PCR reads, yielding one entry per CDR3 protein. Of about 630,000 distinct CDR3 sequences listed, 25% are singletons. This entry belongs to a study of molecular identifiers for immune sequencing clone quantification. The overall study: With replicates, the RNA of around 20,000 or 100,000 naive CD8 cells was split five ways and four were sequenced.

Isolation of naive CD8 T cells was achieved by sorting on a CD8+CD4-CCR7+CD45RA+ phenotype. Per the germline V gene, CDR1 is MGHDK and CDR2 is SYGVNS. V gave up 8 bases and J gave up 2 bases; unmatched junction bases: 7. The length of the CDR3 is 14 residues. The chain uses TRBV25-1 and TRBJ1-1; 8 positions agree with TRBD1. Specimen: naive CD8+ T cells from blood, with Jurkat cell RNA spiked in. Noted subset: FACS-sorted CD8+CD4-CCR7+CD45RA+ naive T cells. The receptor was derived from a human donor in good health. Some libraries in this study had Jurkat cell RNA spiked in. DNA of the CDR3: TGTGCCAGCGCCCCCGACAGGGGAAACACTGAAGCTTTCTTT. As protein: CASAPDRGNTEAFF.